Listed below are T cell receptor beta chains from one sample, sequenced in a study of molecular identifiers for immune sequencing clone quantification. TCRdb called the PCR reads again in MiXCR, with one record for every CDR3 protein. The profile shows 85,000 to 120,000 distinct CDR3 sequences, 30% to 35% of them singletons. Sequences were obtained from naive CD8+ T cells from blood, with Jurkat cell RNA spiked in. These receptors were collected from a human donor in good health. Some libraries in this study had Jurkat cell RNA spiked in. CDR3s include the opening cysteine and the closing phenylalanine or tryptophan. Fields, in order: J gene, clone size, D gene, V gene, CDR3 DNA, CDR3 protein. The D gene is left open where the match is weak. The size field is filled for only some rows; it gives once, few, many or a size class.

J gene: TRBJ2-1; clone size: few; D gene: NA; V gene: TRBV9; CDR3 DNA: TGTGCCAGCAGCCCTCCGCTCGGGGACGATGAGCAGTTCTTC; CDR3 protein: CASSPPLGDDEQFF
J gene: TRBJ1-5; clone size: NA; D gene: NA; V gene: TRBV7-9; CDR3 DNA: TGTGCCAGCAGCTTAGGGAGATCTAGCAATCAGCCCCAGCATTTT; CDR3 protein: CASSLGRSSNQPQHF
J gene: TRBJ2-7; clone size: NA; D gene: NA; V gene: TRBV4-3; CDR3 DNA: TGCGCCAGCAGCCAAGAGAATAGAGGGATTGAGCAGTACTTC; CDR3 protein: CASSQENRGIEQYF
J gene: TRBJ2-3; clone size: many; D gene: NA; V gene: TRBV7-3; CDR3 DNA: TGTGCCAGCAGCTCCCTGTCAACAAGAACCGATACGCAGTATTTT; CDR3 protein: CASSSLSTRTDTQYF
J gene: TRBJ2-5; clone size: once; D gene: TRBD2; V gene: TRBV6-6; CDR3 DNA: TGTGCCAGCAGATCGGGGACTAGCGAGGAGACCCAGTACTTC; CDR3 protein: CASRSGTSEETQYF
J gene: TRBJ2-2; clone size: many; D gene: TRBD2; V gene: TRBV28; CDR3 DNA: TGTGCCAGCAGTACTAGCGGGAGGTATATCGGGGAGCTGTTTTTT; CDR3 protein: CASSTSGRYIGELFF
J gene: TRBJ2-3; clone size: few; D gene: TRBD2; V gene: TRBV4-1; CDR3 DNA: TGCGCCAGCAGCCAAGTTACTAGCGGGACTGATACGCAGTATTTT; CDR3 protein: CASSQVTSGTDTQYF
J gene: TRBJ2-1; clone size: NA; D gene: NA; V gene: TRBV6-2/TRBV6-3; CDR3 DNA: TGTGCCAGCAGCCCGCAGACAGCACGGGAGCAGTTCTTC; CDR3 protein: CASSPQTAREQFF
J gene: TRBJ2-7; clone size: NA; D gene: TRBD2; V gene: TRBV27; CDR3 DNA: TGTGCCAGCAGTTTAGGGACTAGTATCCACGAGCAGTACTTC; CDR3 protein: CASSLGTSIHEQYF
J gene: TRBJ2-7; clone size: NA; D gene: TRBD2; V gene: TRBV4-3; CDR3 DNA: TGCGCCAGCAGCCAGGAAAGCGGGAGGGCCTACGAGCAGTACTTC; CDR3 protein: CASSQESGRAYEQYF
J gene: TRBJ2-7; clone size: NA; D gene: TRBD2; V gene: TRBV11-2; CDR3 DNA: TGTGCCAGCAGCAGCCGGACTAGCGGGAATTCCTACGAGCAGTACTTC; CDR3 protein: CASSSRTSGNSYEQYF
J gene: TRBJ2-1; clone size: NA; D gene: TRBD1; V gene: TRBV9; CDR3 DNA: TGTGCCAGCAGCCCTACCTTCCGGGACAGGCAATACAATGAGCAGTTCTTC; CDR3 protein: CASSPTFRDRQYNEQFF
J gene: TRBJ1-2; clone size: few; D gene: TRBD1; V gene: TRBV27; CDR3 DNA: TGTGCCAGCAGTTTTGGGACAGGCGTACCATATGGCTACACCTTC; CDR3 protein: CASSFGTGVPYGYTF
J gene: TRBJ2-7; clone size: NA; D gene: TRBD2; V gene: TRBV5-1; CDR3 DNA: TGCGCCAGCAGCTTCGCCGGGAGGGCGGGAGTGAGCTACGAGCAGTACTTC; CDR3 protein: CASSFAGRAGVSYEQYF
J gene: TRBJ1-1; clone size: few; D gene: NA; V gene: TRBV7-9; CDR3 DNA: TGTGCCAGCAGCTTAGGGGGGGCAGGCACTGTAGCTTTCTTT; CDR3 protein: CASSLGGAGTVAFF
J gene: TRBJ1-5; clone size: many; D gene: NA; V gene: TRBV5-5; CDR3 DNA: TGTGCCAGCAGCTTGGACGGACATGTCTATAGCAATCAGCCCCAGCATTTT; CDR3 protein: CASSLDGHVYSNQPQHF
J gene: TRBJ1-2; clone size: few; D gene: NA; V gene: TRBV18; CDR3 DNA: TGTGCCAGCTCACCACTCCAGTCGACAGAGGCTAAAGGCTACACCTTC; CDR3 protein: CASSPLQSTEAKGYTF
J gene: TRBJ1-5; clone size: NA; D gene: NA; V gene: TRBV28; CDR3 DNA: TGTGCCAGCAGTTCTGAGGTGGGCAATCAGCCCCAGCATTTT; CDR3 protein: CASSSEVGNQPQHF
J gene: TRBJ2-2; clone size: few; D gene: NA; V gene: TRBV29-1; CDR3 DNA: TGCAGCGTTGAGGACACCGGGGAGCTGTTTTTT; CDR3 protein: CSVEDTGELFF
J gene: TRBJ1-1; clone size: few; D gene: NA; V gene: TRBV9; CDR3 DNA: TGTGCCAGCAGCCGCCAGGGGAGGACTGAAGCTTTCTTT; CDR3 protein: CASSRQGRTEAFF
J gene: TRBJ1-5; clone size: NA; D gene: NA; V gene: TRBV20-1; CDR3 DNA: TGCAGTGCTAGTAGATCAGGGGCCAATCAGCCCCAGCATTTT; CDR3 protein: CSASRSGANQPQHF
J gene: TRBJ2-1; clone size: NA; D gene: TRBD2; V gene: TRBV6-5; CDR3 DNA: TGTGCCAGCAGTTACTCGCCGGGACTAGCGGGGGGCAGGTACAATGAGCAGTTCTTC; CDR3 protein: CASSYSPGLAGGRYNEQFF
J gene: TRBJ2-2; clone size: few; D gene: TRBD2; V gene: TRBV6-5; CDR3 DNA: TGTGCCAGCAGTTACTCGAATTTGCTAGCGGGACCCGGGGAGCTGTTTTTT; CDR3 protein: CASSYSNLLAGPGELFF
J gene: TRBJ2-2; clone size: few; D gene: NA; V gene: TRBV29-1; CDR3 DNA: TGCAGCGTTGAGCAGCCCCCTACCGGGGAGCTGTTTTTT; CDR3 protein: CSVEQPPTGELFF
J gene: TRBJ2-3; clone size: many; D gene: NA; V gene: TRBV24-1; CDR3 DNA: TGTGCCACCAGTGATTTAGCCACCCCAGATACGCAGTATTTT; CDR3 protein: CATSDLATPDTQYF
J gene: TRBJ2-3; clone size: few; D gene: TRBD2; V gene: TRBV20-1; CDR3 DNA: TGCAGTGCTAGAGACCCACTAGCGGGATGGGGAGATACGCAGTATTTT; CDR3 protein: CSARDPLAGWGDTQYF
J gene: TRBJ2-7; clone size: NA; D gene: TRBD2; V gene: TRBV7-9; CDR3 DNA: TGTGCCAGCAGCAAAGAGCGGGGTACGCCCCGATCCTACGAGCAGTACTTC; CDR3 protein: CASSKERGTPRSYEQYF
J gene: TRBJ2-2; clone size: NA; D gene: NA; V gene: TRBV4-1; CDR3 DNA: TGCGCCAGCAGCGAAGAAACAGGACACCCGAACACCGGGGAGCTGTTTTTT; CDR3 protein: CASSEETGHPNTGELFF
J gene: TRBJ2-3; clone size: many; D gene: NA; V gene: TRBV5-4; CDR3 DNA: TGTGCCAGCACCTTGGATTCCGATACGCAGTATTTT; CDR3 protein: CASTLDSDTQYF
J gene: TRBJ2-3; clone size: few; D gene: NA; V gene: TRBV5-8; CDR3 DNA: TGTGCCAGCAGCTTAGCTAGCACTAGCACAGATACGCAGTATTTT; CDR3 protein: CASSLASTSTDTQYF
J gene: TRBJ2-5; clone size: NA; D gene: NA; V gene: TRBV7-6; CDR3 DNA: TGTGCCAGCAGCTCTATCGGGACAAAAGAGACCCAGTACTTC; CDR3 protein: CASSSIGTKETQYF
J gene: TRBJ1-1; clone size: many; D gene: NA; V gene: TRBV5-6; CDR3 DNA: TGTGCCAGCAGCGATGGATGGGGCCACAACACTGAAGCTTTCTTT; CDR3 protein: CASSDGWGHNTEAFF
J gene: TRBJ1-5; clone size: NA; D gene: NA; V gene: TRBV2; CDR3 DNA: TGTGCCAGCAGTGTAGGAGTCCCAATGAATCAGCCCCAGCATTTT; CDR3 protein: CASSVGVPMNQPQHF
J gene: TRBJ2-6; clone size: many; D gene: NA; V gene: TRBV28; CDR3 DNA: TGTGCCAGCAGTTCAGAGTGGGCCTCTGGGGCCAACGTCCTGACTTTC; CDR3 protein: CASSSEWASGANVLTF
J gene: TRBJ2-7; clone size: few; D gene: NA; V gene: TRBV5-1; CDR3 DNA: TGCGCCAGCAGCCCCAACACGTACTACGAGCAGTACTTC; CDR3 protein: CASSPNTYYEQYF
J gene: TRBJ1-1; clone size: NA; D gene: NA; V gene: TRBV19; CDR3 DNA: TGTGTCAGTAGTATTCCCCCATGGGGGAGGAACACTGAAGCTTTCTTT; CDR3 protein: CVSSIPPWGRNTEAFF
J gene: TRBJ2-6; clone size: many; D gene: NA; V gene: TRBV7-9; CDR3 DNA: TGTGCCAGCAGCCCCTCCTCTGGGGCCAACGTCCTGACTTTC; CDR3 protein: CASSPSSGANVLTF
J gene: TRBJ1-1; clone size: NA; D gene: NA; V gene: TRBV27; CDR3 DNA: TGTGCCAGCAGTCCGGGCACCCTGAACACTGAAGCTTACTTT; CDR3 protein: CASSPGTLNTEAYF
J gene: TRBJ2-7; clone size: few; D gene: NA; V gene: TRBV7-9; CDR3 DNA: TGTGCCAGCAGCCCCCCGTATTACGAGCAGTACTTC; CDR3 protein: CASSPPYYEQYF
J gene: TRBJ2-2; clone size: few; D gene: NA; V gene: TRBV9; CDR3 DNA: TGTGCCAGCAGCGCGTCCCTGGGGGTGAACACCGGGGAGCTGTTTTTT; CDR3 protein: CASSASLGVNTGELFF
J gene: TRBJ2-2; clone size: few; D gene: NA; V gene: TRBV29-1; CDR3 DNA: TGCAGCGTTGAGATACAGTTTAACACCGGGGAGCTGTTTTTT; CDR3 protein: CSVEIQFNTGELFF
J gene: TRBJ2-7; clone size: few; D gene: NA; V gene: TRBV7-6; CDR3 DNA: TGTGCCAGCAGCCAAACCACTGACGAGCAGTACTTC; CDR3 protein: CASSQTTDEQYF
J gene: TRBJ2-1; clone size: few; D gene: NA; V gene: TRBV7-9; CDR3 DNA: TGTGCCAGCAGCCCCCCGCTTAATGAGCAGTTCTTC; CDR3 protein: CASSPPLNEQFF
J gene: TRBJ1-5; clone size: NA; D gene: NA; V gene: TRBV7-9; CDR3 DNA: TGTGCCAGCAGCTTCCATAGCGAGAGGGGGACTGGGCCCCAGCATTTT; CDR3 protein: CASSFHSERGTGPQHF
J gene: TRBJ2-7; clone size: few; D gene: NA; V gene: TRBV5-6; CDR3 DNA: TGTGCCAGCAGCTTGTGGTTTTCCGGGGGAACCTACGAGCAGTACTTC; CDR3 protein: CASSLWFSGGTYEQYF
J gene: TRBJ2-7; clone size: few; D gene: TRBD2; V gene: TRBV4-3; CDR3 DNA: TGCGCCAGCAGCCAAGAATCTGCCTGGGTAGCGGGAGCCTACGAGCAGTACTTC; CDR3 protein: CASSQESAWVAGAYEQYF
J gene: TRBJ2-1; clone size: few; D gene: NA; V gene: TRBV5-4; CDR3 DNA: TGTGCCAGCAGCCCCACCCCGAGCTCCTACATTGAGCAGTTCTTC; CDR3 protein: CASSPTPSSYIEQFF
J gene: TRBJ2-1; clone size: few; D gene: NA; V gene: TRBV6-2/TRBV6-3; CDR3 DNA: TGTGCCAGCGCCAACCAAGGCAATGAGCAGTTCTTC; CDR3 protein: CASANQGNEQFF
J gene: TRBJ2-3; clone size: NA; D gene: NA; V gene: TRBV28; CDR3 DNA: TGTTCCAGCAGTTTAGGGGCGGGCACAGATACGCAGTATTTT; CDR3 protein: CSSSLGAGTDTQYF
J gene: TRBJ2-3; clone size: NA; D gene: NA; V gene: TRBV7-8; CDR3 DNA: TGTGCCAGCAGCACTGGGACCCTCACAGATACGCAGTATTTT; CDR3 protein: CASSTGTLTDTQYF
J gene: TRBJ2-7; clone size: few; D gene: NA; V gene: TRBV9; CDR3 DNA: TGTGCCAGCAGCGTAGGAGGGGATGGGTACGAGCAGTACTTC; CDR3 protein: CASSVGGDGYEQYF